The entry that follows covers one T cell receptor (beta chain) sequence. Measured with immunoSEQ multiplex PCR; TCRdb has only the in-frame clones, and not every one. The repertoire consists of just over 150,000 clones, with 93% occurring once and the leading ten covering approximately 2.5%. V was pared by 1 base and J by 4 bases, with 9 bases between. Germline V lookup: CDR1 KGHDR, CDR2 SFDVKD. The CDR3 loop spans 14 amino acids. This sample is part of a study of control samples from healthy donors and cancer patients. Sequences were obtained from blood. This rearrangement joins TRBV24-1 to TRBJ1-2, with D maybe TRBD1 (6 bases). The clonotype was recovered from a man aged 45-60 years in good health. CDR3 protein: CATSDFTGSYGYTF. CDR3 bases: TGTGCCACCAGTGATTTCACAGGGTCCTATGGCTACACCTTC.